The table lists the clone carrying this T cell receptor (beta chain) with a few counts. Its cognate antigen is unknown. The junction shows a germline mismatch at one end, possibly a read error. Both TCR beta VDJ combination and CDR3 sequence profiling were carried out. Genomic DNA was the template for this profiling. Via MiXCR, TCRdb re-called the reads, giving one row per CDR3 protein. Of 400,000 to 600,000 distinct CDR3 sequences in the sample, around 32% were seen once. Sequenced patients had shown CD8+CD57+ cell expansion by flow cytometry. Acquired aplastic anemia of severe grade affected all patients. The sample belongs to a study of CD8+CD57+ T cells in acquired aplastic anemia. Across the whole study: The mean DNA yield obtained from sorted CD4+ and CD8+ cells came to 3 to 4 ug.

Study-level results: Significance was not reached for CD8+ Simpson's diversity between patients and controls. A set of around 30 CD8+ CDR3 sequences was shared between patients and controls, and these sequences appeared highly expressed in patients.

CDR3 length: 15 residues. The germline V gene has CDR1 MNHNS and CDR2 SASEGT. This clonotype originated in a human donor with aplastic anemia. Sequencing was carried out using sorted CD4+, CD8+, or CD8+CD57+ T cells (not recorded which) from PBMCs. The chain is built from TRBV6-1 and TRBJ2-2; maybe TRBD2 (5 bases). This CDR3 reads CASREGAGSTGELFF. The CDR3 DNA reads as TGTGCCAGCAGGGAAGGTGCGGGTAGCACCGGGGAGCTGTTTTTT.